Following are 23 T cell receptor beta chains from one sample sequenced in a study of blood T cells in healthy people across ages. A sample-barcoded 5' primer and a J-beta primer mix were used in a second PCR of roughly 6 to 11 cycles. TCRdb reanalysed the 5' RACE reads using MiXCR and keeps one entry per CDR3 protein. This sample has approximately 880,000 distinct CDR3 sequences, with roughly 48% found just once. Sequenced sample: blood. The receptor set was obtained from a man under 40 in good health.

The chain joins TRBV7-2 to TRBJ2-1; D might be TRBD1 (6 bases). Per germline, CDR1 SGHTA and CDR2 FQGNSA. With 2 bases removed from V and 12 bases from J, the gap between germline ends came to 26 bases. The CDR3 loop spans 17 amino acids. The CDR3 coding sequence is TGTGCCAGCAGCTTAAATACTGGGGGCGGAAGCACAGATACGCAGTTCTTC. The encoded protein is CASSLNTGGGSTDTQFF.

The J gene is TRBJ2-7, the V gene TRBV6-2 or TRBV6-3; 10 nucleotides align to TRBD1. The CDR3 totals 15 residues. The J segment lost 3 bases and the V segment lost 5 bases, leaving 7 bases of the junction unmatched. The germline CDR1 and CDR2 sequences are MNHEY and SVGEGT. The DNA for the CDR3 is TGTGCCAGCAGTGGCTCCGGGACAGGGGTCTACGAGCAGTACTTC. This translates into CASSGSGTGVYEQYF.

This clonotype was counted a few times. This chain's CDR3 is CASRAGHNSPLHF. CDR3 coding DNA: TGTGCCAGCAGAGCAGGTCATAATTCACCCCTCCACTTT. V gene TRBV2 combines with J gene TRBJ1-6, with D hard to call. The germline V and J ends were trimmed by 6 bases and 5 bases, with 8 bases remaining between them. The CDR3 has 13 residues. In germline, CDR1 is SNHLY, CDR2 FYNNEI.

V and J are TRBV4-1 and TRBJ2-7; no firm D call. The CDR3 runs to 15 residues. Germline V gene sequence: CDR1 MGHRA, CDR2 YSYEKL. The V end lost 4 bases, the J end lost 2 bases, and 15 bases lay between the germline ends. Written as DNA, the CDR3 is TGCGCCAGCAGCCCCCGTGGGTTGGAAGCCTACGAGCAGTACTTC. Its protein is CASSPRGLEAYEQYF.

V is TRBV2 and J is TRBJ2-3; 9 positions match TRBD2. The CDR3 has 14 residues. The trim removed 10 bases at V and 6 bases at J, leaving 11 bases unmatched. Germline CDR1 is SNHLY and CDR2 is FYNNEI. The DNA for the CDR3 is TGTGCCACCAGCGGTGGCGGGGGGGCCGATACGCAGTATTTT. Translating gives CATSGGGGADTQYF.

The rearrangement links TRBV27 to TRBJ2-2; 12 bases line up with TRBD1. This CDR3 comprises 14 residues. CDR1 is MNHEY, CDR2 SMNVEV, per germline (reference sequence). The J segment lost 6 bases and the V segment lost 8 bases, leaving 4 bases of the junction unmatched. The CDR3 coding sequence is TGTGCCAGCGGGGACAGGGGGCTTTCCGGGGAGCTGTTTTTT. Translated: CASGDRGLSGELFF.

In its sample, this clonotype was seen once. CDR3 nucleotide sequence: TGTGCCAGCAGTGACGGCCCCAATGTCCATGAGCAGTTCTTC. It yields the protein CASSDGPNVHEQFF. The rearrangement uses TRBV6-5 and TRBJ2-1; D gene ambiguous. The CDR3 loop spans 14 amino acids. The germline V gene encodes CDR1 MNHEY and CDR2 SVGAGI. V lost 5 bases and J lost 8, with 16 bases in between.

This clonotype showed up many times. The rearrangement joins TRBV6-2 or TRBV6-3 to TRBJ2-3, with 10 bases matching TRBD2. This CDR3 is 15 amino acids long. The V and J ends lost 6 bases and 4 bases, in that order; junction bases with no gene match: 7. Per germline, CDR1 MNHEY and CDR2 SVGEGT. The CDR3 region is CASSSSGGAADTQYF. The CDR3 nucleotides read TGTGCCAGCAGCTCGAGCGGGGGGGCCGCAGATACGCAGTATTTT.

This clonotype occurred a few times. CDR3 DNA sequence: TGTGCCAGCTTGGACAGGGGGCGCTCCTACAATGAGCAGTTCTTC. Encoded protein: CASLDRGRSYNEQFF. The chain carries TRBV2 and TRBJ2-1; TRBD1 agrees at 11 bases. The CDR3 runs 15 residues. Germline V gene data show CDR1 as SNHLY and CDR2 as FYNNEI. The trim removed 8 bases at V and 0 bases at J, leaving 3 bases unmatched.

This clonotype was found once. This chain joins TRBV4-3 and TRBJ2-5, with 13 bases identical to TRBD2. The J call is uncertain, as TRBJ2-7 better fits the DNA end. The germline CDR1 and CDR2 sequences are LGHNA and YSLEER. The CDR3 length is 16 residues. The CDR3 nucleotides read TGCGCCAGCAGCCGGGAACTAGCGGGAGGGACCTACGAGCAGTACTTC. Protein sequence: CASSRELAGGTYEQYF.

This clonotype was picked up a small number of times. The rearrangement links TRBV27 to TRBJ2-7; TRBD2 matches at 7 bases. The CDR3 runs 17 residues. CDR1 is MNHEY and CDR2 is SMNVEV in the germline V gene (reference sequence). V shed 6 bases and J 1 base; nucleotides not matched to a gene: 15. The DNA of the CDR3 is TGTGCCAGCAGCCCTTGGGGCGGGCTAGCGGTGTCCTACGAGCAGTACTTC. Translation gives CASSPWGGLAVSYEQYF.

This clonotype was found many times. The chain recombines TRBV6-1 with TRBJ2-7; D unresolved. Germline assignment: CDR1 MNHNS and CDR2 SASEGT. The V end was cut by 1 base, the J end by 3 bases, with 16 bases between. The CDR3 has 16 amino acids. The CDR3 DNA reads TGTGCCAGCAGTGAAGGCAGTACAACCCAGGTCTACGAGCAGTACTTC. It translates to CASSEGSTTQVYEQYF.

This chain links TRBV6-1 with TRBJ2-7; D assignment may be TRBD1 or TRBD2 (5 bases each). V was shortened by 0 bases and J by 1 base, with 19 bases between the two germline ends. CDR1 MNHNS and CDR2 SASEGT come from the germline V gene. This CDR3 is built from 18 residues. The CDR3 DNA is TGTGCCAGCAGTGAAGCGCTCCCGGGGCCGACTTCTTCCTACGAGCAGTACTTC. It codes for CASSEALPGPTSSYEQYF.

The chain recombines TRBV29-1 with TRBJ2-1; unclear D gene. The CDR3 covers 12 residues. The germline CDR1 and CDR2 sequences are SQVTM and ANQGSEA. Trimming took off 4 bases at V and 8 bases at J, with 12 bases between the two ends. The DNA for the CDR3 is TGCAGCGTTGCCCGATTAAGGGATGAGCAGTTCTTC. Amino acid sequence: CSVARLRDEQFF.

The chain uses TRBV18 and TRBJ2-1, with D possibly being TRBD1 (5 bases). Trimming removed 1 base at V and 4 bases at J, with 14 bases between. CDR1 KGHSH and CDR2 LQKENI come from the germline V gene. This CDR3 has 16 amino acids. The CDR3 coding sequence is TGTGCCAGCTCACCACGCGAATCGCCAGGGTACAATGAGCAGTTCTTC. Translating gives CASSPRESPGYNEQFF.

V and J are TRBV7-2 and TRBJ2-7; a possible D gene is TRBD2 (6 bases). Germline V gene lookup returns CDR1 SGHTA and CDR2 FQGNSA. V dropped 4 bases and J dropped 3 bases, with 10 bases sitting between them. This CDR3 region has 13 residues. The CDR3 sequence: CASSSGLGYEQYF. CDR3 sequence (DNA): TGTGCCAGCAGCTCGGGACTGGGCTACGAGCAGTACTTC. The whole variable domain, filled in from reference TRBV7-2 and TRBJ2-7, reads GAGVSQSPSNKVTEKGKDVELRCDPISGHTALYWYRQSLGQGLEFLIYFQGNSAPDKSGLPSDRFSAERTGGSVSTLTIQRTQQEDSAVYLCASSSGLGYEQYFGPGTRLTVT.

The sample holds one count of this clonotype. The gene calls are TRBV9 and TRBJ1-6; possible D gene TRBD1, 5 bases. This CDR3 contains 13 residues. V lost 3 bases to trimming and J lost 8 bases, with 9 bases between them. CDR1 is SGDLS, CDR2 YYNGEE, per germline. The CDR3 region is CASSAEGDSPLHF. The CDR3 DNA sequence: TGTGCCAGCAGCGCTGAAGGGGATTCACCCCTCCACTTT. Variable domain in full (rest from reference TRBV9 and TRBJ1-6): DSGVTQTPKHLITATGQRVTLRCSPRSGDLSVYWYQQSLDQGLQFLIQYYNGEERAKGNILERFSAQQFPDLHSELNLSSLELGDSALYFCASSAEGDSPLHFGNGTRLTVT.

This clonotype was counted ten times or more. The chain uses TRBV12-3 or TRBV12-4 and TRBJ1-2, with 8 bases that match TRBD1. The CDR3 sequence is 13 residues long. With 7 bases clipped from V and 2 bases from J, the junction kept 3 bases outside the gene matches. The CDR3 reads CASNRQGNYGYTF. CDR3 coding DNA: TGTGCCAGCAACCGACAGGGGAACTATGGCTACACCTTC.

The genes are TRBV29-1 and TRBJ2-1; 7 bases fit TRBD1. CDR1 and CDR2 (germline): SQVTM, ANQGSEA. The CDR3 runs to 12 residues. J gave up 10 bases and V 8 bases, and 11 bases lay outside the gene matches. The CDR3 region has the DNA TGCAGCTGGGGACAGTCCTACGAGGAGCAGTTCTTC. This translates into CSWGQSYEEQFF.

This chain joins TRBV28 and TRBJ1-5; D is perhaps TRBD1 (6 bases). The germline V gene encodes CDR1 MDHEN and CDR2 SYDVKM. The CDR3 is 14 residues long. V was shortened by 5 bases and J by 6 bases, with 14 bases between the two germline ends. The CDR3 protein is CASSQGTGVQPQHF. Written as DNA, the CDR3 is TGTGCCAGCAGTCAGGGGACGGGAGTTCAGCCCCAGCATTTT.

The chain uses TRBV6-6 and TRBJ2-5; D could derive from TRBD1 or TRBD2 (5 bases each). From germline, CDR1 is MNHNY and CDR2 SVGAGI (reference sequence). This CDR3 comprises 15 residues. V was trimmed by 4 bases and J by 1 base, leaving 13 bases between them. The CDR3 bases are TGTGCCAGCAGTTCCTTCGGGGCGGGCCAAGAGACCCAGTACTTC. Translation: CASSSFGAGQETQYF.

In nucleotides, the CDR3 is TGTGCCAGCTCACCTTTATCGGGGTCAGACTCCTACGAGCAGTACTTC. Protein sequence: CASSPLSGSDSYEQYF. V gene TRBV18 combines with J gene TRBJ2-7, with D maybe TRBD2 (5 bases). V dropped 3 bases and J dropped 0 bases, with 15 bases sitting between them. Per the germline V gene, CDR1 is KGHSH and CDR2 is LQKENI. The length of the CDR3 is 16 residues.

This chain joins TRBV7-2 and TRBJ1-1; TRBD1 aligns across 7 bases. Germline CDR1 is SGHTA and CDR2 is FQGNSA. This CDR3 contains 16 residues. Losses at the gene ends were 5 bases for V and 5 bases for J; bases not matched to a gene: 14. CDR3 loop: CASSRDSLGPGTEAFF. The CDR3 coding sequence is TGTGCCAGCAGCCGGGACAGCCTAGGTCCCGGGACTGAAGCTTTCTTT.